This T cell receptor beta chain was recorded in a study of T cell responses to AZD1222 COVID-19 vaccine. Whole-study findings and limits: Spike-specific TCRs gained breadth and depth after people received two AZD1222 doses.

The CDR3 has 13 residues. V was trimmed by 0 bases and J by 4 bases, leaving 6 bases between them. Germline V CDR1 and CDR2: MNHEY, SMNVEV (reference sequence). Libraries were prepared by immunoSEQ multiplex PCR; TCRdb keeps only in-frame clonotypes and omits some of them. The sample carries some 98,000 clones, 70% to 85% recorded once. In the case of this clone: Its cognate antigen is unknown.

The source of this sequence is an adult who received the AZD1222 COVID-19 vaccine. This specimen consisted of peripheral blood, obtained 28 days after the second AZD1222 dose. V usage is TRBV27 and J usage is TRBJ1-1, with D perhaps TRBD1 (6 bases). In nucleotides, the CDR3 is TGTGCCAGCAGTTTATCGGGGGCCACTGAAGCTTTCTTT. It yields the protein CASSLSGATEAFF.